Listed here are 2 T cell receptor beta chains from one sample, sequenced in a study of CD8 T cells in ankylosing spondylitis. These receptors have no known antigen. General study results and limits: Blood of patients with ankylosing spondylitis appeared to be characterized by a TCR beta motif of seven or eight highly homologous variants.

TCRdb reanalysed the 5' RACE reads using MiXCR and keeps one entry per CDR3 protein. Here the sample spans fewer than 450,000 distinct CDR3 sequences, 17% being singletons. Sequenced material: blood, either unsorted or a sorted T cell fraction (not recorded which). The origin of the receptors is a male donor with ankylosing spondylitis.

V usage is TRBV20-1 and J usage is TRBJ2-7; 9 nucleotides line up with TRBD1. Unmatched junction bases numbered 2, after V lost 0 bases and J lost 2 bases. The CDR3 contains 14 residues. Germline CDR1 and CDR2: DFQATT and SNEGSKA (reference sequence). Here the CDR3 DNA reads TGCAGTGCTAGAGATAGACAGGGGGCCTACGAGCAGTACTTC. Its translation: CSARDRQGAYEQYF.

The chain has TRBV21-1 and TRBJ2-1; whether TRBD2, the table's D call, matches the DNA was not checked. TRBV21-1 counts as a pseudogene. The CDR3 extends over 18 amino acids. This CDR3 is CASSKGSALKPSYNEQFF. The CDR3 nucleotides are TGTGCCAGCAGCAAAGGTAGCGCCCTCAAACCCTCCTACAATGAGCAGTTCTTC.